These 30 T cell receptor beta chains were sequenced from one sample in a study of blood T cell repertoires in COVID-19 (dated by TCRdb to 2020 to 2021). Receptors were amplified or captured by the immunoSEQ multiplex PCR assay. This immuneACCESS table, as held by TCRdb, lists in-frame sequences with V and J called but not all clones. Of the missing ones, under half trace to an unresolved V gene in checked studies; the others have no known cause. The sample records 490,000 or so clones, approximately 86% of which are singletons. Around 7.9% of the sample goes to the ten largest clones. Sequences were obtained from PBMCs or T cells enriched from blood (not recorded which). These receptors originate from a woman aged 60-75 years who had recovered from COVID-19.

As for this clone: The sample carries other DNA sequences with the same CDR3. The J gene is TRBJ2-2, the V gene TRBV2; D remains ambiguous. V dropped 6 bases and J dropped 8 bases, with 19 bases sitting between them. Looked up from germline, CDR1 is SNHLY and CDR2 is FYNNEI. This CDR3 contains 15 residues. CDR3 residues: CASRARPPFTGELFF. CDR3 nucleotides: TGTGCCAGCAGAGCTCGCCCGCCGTTCACTGGGGAGCTGTTTTTT.

This chain joins TRBV7-6 and TRBJ2-7, with TRBD2 matching over 8 bases. The CDR3 has 13 amino acids. J gave up 6 bases and V 3 bases, and 4 bases lay outside the gene matches. From germline, CDR1 is SGHVS and CDR2 FNYEAQ. The CDR3 DNA is TGTGCCAGCAGCTTCGGGGGGGCTAGCGAGCAGTACTTC. The encoded protein is CASSFGGASEQYF.

The genes are TRBV11-3 and TRBJ1-3; D is unresolved. In germline, CDR1 is SGHNT, CDR2 YENEEA. The CDR3 extends over 15 amino acids. V was pared by 1 base and J by 1 base, with 8 bases between. The CDR3 spells CASSLGLTSGNTIYF. CDR3 coding DNA: TGTGCCAGCAGCTTAGGATTGACTTCTGGAAACACCATATATTTT.

This clone was found once. V gene TRBV5-1 combines with J gene TRBJ1-1; D may be TRBD1 (6 bases). Germline V gene sequence: CDR1 SGHRS, CDR2 YFSETQ. V lost 4 bases and J 8 bases, leaving 9 bases between the germline ends. CDR3 size: 11 residues. Here the CDR3 DNA reads TGCGCCAGCAGCCTAGGACAGGAAGCTTTCTTT. It encodes CASSLGQEAFF.

This rearrangement joins TRBV28 to TRBJ1-2; D call uncertain. Trimming shortened V by 4 bases and J by 7 bases, and 10 bases separated the two germline ends. The germline CDR1 and CDR2 sequences are MDHEN and SYDVKM. CDR3 length: 12 residues. CDR3 sequence reads: CASSSGGVGYTF. CDR3 DNA sequence: TGTGCCAGCAGTTCGGGAGGTGTTGGCTACACCTTC.

The chain recombines TRBV6-6 with TRBJ2-2; 10 bases are a match to TRBD2. The V segment lost 6 bases and the J segment 5 bases; nucleotides outside the gene matches: 15. Germline-derived CDR1 and CDR2 are MNHNY and SVGAGI (reference sequence). The CDR3 is made up of 18 amino acids. As DNA, the CDR3 is TGTGCCAGCAGCCGACCCCAACTAGCGGGGACCGTAACCGGGGAGCTGTTTTTT. Its protein product is CASSRPQLAGTVTGELFF.

This chain joins TRBV3-1 (or the pseudogene TRBV3-2) and TRBJ1-2, with TRBD1 as a possible D gene (6 bases). The CDR3 spans 16 residues. V was pared by 4 bases and J by 0 bases, with 15 bases between. Per the germline V gene, CDR1 is LGHDT and CDR2 is YNNKEL (reference sequence). The CDR3 DNA follows: TGTGCCAGCAGCCCCGGGACACCCATAGCTAACTATGGCTACACCTTC. Protein: CASSPGTPIANYGYTF.

The chain employs TRBV5-8 and TRBJ1-2, with D perhaps TRBD1 (6 bases). Trimming took off 4 bases at V and 2 bases at J, with 6 bases between the two ends. The CDR3 totals 12 residues. Germline CDR1 SGHTS, CDR2 YDEGEE. The CDR3 coding sequence is TGTGCCAGCAGCCAGGGGAACTATGGCTACACCTTC. Its protein is CASSQGNYGYTF. The full variable domain, in which reference TRBV5-8 and TRBJ1-2 provide the parts outside the CDR3, is EAGVTQSPTHLIKTRGQQATLRCSPISGHTSVYWYQQALGLGLQFLLWYDEGEERNRGNFPPRFSGRQFPNYSSELNVNALELEDSALYLCASSQGNYGYTFGSGTRLTVV.

The chain links TRBV29-1 to TRBJ2-3, with TRBD2 identical over 10 bases. From germline, CDR1 is SQVTM and CDR2 ANQGSEA. This CDR3 has 15 residues. V lost 2 bases, J lost 3 bases, and 5 bases stayed unmatched. The CDR3 bases are TGCAGCGTTGAAAGAGCGGGGGGGCCGACAGATACGCAGTATTTT. It yields the protein CSVERAGGPTDTQYF.

The chain uses TRBV30 and TRBJ1-5; D remains ambiguous. The V gene lost 2 bases and the J gene lost 8 bases, with 16 bases spanning the gap. Germline CDR1 and CDR2: GTSNPN and SVGIG (reference sequence). CDR3 length equals 14 residues. The CDR3 DNA follows: TGTGCCTGGAGTCCAACACGGTCGGGAGAGCCCCAGCATTTT. Translated: CAWSPTRSGEPQHF.

The V gene is TRBV6-5, the J gene TRBJ1-1; 11 nucleotides agree with TRBD1. With V trimmed by 5 bases and J by 6 bases, 8 bases remained unmatched. The CDR3 runs to 15 residues. The germline gives CDR1 MNHEY, CDR2 SVGAGI. The CDR3 DNA follows: TGTGCCAGCAGTACACGCCGGGACAGGGGGGCTGAAGCTTTCTTT. Encoded protein: CASSTRRDRGAEAFF.

This chain joins TRBV6-5 and TRBJ2-7; D might be TRBD1 (6 bases). Trimming removed 6 bases from V and 2 bases from J, with 14 bases in between. Germline V gives CDR1 MNHEY, CDR2 SVGAGI. CDR3 length equals 14 residues. This CDR3 reads CASSPGTRAYEQYF. CDR3 nucleotides: TGTGCCAGCAGCCCCGGGACAAGGGCCTACGAGCAGTACTTC.

This clone was seen a single time. The chain is built from TRBV13 and TRBJ2-7; 9 nucleotides match TRBD2. Per the germline V gene, CDR1 is PRHDT and CDR2 is FYEKMQ (reference sequence). V dropped 5 bases and J dropped 5; count of bases not matched to a gene: 4. The CDR3 runs 13 residues. CDR3 loop: CASSLSGGHEQYF. CDR3 DNA: TGTGCCAGCAGCCTTAGCGGGGGACACGAGCAGTACTTC. The whole variable domain, filled in from reference TRBV13 and TRBJ2-7, reads AAGVIQSPRHLIKEKRETATLKCYPIPRHDTVYWYQQGPGQDPQFLISFYEKMQSDKGSIPDRFSAQQFSDYHSELNMSSLELGDSALYFCASSLSGGHEQYFGPGTRLTVT.

The CDR3 region is CASSSLAALYNEQFF. DNA of the CDR3: TGTGCCAGCAGCAGTCTAGCGGCACTCTACAATGAGCAGTTCTTC. The chain has TRBV11-2 and TRBJ2-1; 7 bases map to TRBD2. CDR3 length equals 15 residues. V was clipped by 5 bases and J by 3 bases; unmatched bases: 7. Per germline, CDR1 SGHAT and CDR2 FQNNGV. The full variable domain, with the rest looked up from reference TRBV11-2 and TRBJ2-1, is EAGVAQSPRYKIIEKRQSVAFWCNPISGHATLYWYQQILGQGPKLLIQFQNNGVVDDSQLPKDRFSAERLKGVDSTLKIQPAKLEDSAVYLCASSSLAALYNEQFFGPGTRLTVL.

The V call is TRBV4-1, the J call TRBJ1-2; no firm D call. Trimming left V 10 bases short and J 0 bases short, with 12 bases between. Germline V gives CDR1 MGHRA, CDR2 YSYEKL. The CDR3 loop spans 13 amino acids. The CDR3 loop is CATSGSTNYGYTF. The CDR3 DNA sequence: TGCGCCACCTCAGGCAGCACTAACTATGGCTACACCTTC.

CDR3 sequence reads: CAWTPFSGDLNTIYF. The CDR3 DNA is TGTGCCTGGACCCCCTTCAGCGGGGACTTAAACACCATATATTTT. V is TRBV30 and J is TRBJ1-3, with TRBD1 as a possible D gene (5 bases). CDR1 is GTSNPN, CDR2 SVGIG, per germline (reference sequence). Trimming took 4 bases from V and 6 from J, leaving 19 bases between them. The CDR3 length is 15 residues.

The J gene is TRBJ1-4, the V gene TRBV6-5; 8 bases align to TRBD1. The V gene's germline CDR1 is MNHEY and CDR2 SVGAGI. The V gene end was trimmed by 5 bases and the J gene end by 0 bases; junction bases not matched to a gene: 2. There are 15 residues in the CDR3. The CDR3 protein is CASSQGQATNEKLFF. The CDR3 DNA reads as TGTGCCAGCAGTCAGGGACAGGCAACTAATGAAAAACTGTTTTTT.

This sequence joins TRBV4-1 and TRBJ1-2, with TRBD1 identical over 11 bases. The CDR3 has 21 amino acids. Germline V gene lookup returns CDR1 MGHRA and CDR2 YSYEKL. With V trimmed by 3 bases and J by 1 base, 19 bases remained unmatched. The CDR3, as DNA: TGCGCCAGCAGCCACCCGCGAGATCGCCGGGACAGGGGGGAACGTAACTATGGCTACACCTTC. Amino acids: CASSHPRDRRDRGERNYGYTF.

The rearrangement links TRBV9 to TRBJ1-1; tentative D call: TRBD1 (5 bases). Per germline, CDR1 SGDLS and CDR2 YYNGEE. Trimming cost V 1 base and J 3 bases, with 10 bases left between them. The CDR3 runs 14 residues. DNA for the CDR3: TGTGCCAGCAGCGTAAATCCGGGGGACACTGAAGCTTTCTTT. Protein: CASSVNPGDTEAFF. The entire variable domain, with the rest obtained from reference TRBV9 and TRBJ1-1, is as follows: DSGVTQTPKHLITATGQRVTLRCSPRSGDLSVYWYQQSLDQGLQFLIQYYNGEERAKGNILERFSAQQFPDLHSELNLSSLELGDSALYFCASSVNPGDTEAFFGQGTRLTVV.

This chain uses TRBV5-6 with TRBJ2-7; D possibly corresponds to TRBD1 (5 bases). Germline values: CDR1 SGHDT, CDR2 YYEEEE. V gave up 0 bases and J gave up 5 bases, with 6 bases separating them. This CDR3 contains 12 residues. CDR3 region: CASSLVQDEQYF. Here the CDR3 DNA reads TGTGCCAGCAGCTTGGTACAGGACGAGCAGTACTTC.

This clone appeared a single time. V usage is TRBV12-5 and J usage is TRBJ2-3; 7 bases align to TRBD2. This CDR3 comprises 16 residues. Germline values: CDR1 LGHNT, CDR2 FRNRAP. After removal of 6 bases from V and 3 bases from J, the junction contained 12 bases not matched to a gene. The CDR3 sequence: CASGYTWWEGTDTQYF. The DNA for the CDR3 is TGTGCTAGTGGCTACACCTGGTGGGAGGGAACAGATACGCAGTATTTT. The full variable domain, with the rest looked up from reference TRBV12-5 and TRBJ2-3, is DARVTQTPRHKVTEMGQEVTMRCQPILGHNTVFWYRQTMMQGLELLAYFRNRAPLDDSGMPKDRFSAEMPDATLATLKIQPSEPRDSAVYFCASGYTWWEGTDTQYFGPGTRLTVL.

Concerning this clone itself: The same CDR3 arises from other DNA sequences in this sample as well. This chain uses TRBV18 with TRBJ2-7, with 9 bases identical to TRBD1. The length of the CDR3 is 15 residues. Germline values: CDR1 KGHSH, CDR2 LQKENI. Trimming cost V 3 bases and J 0 bases; bases outside gene matches: 3. The DNA of the CDR3 is TGTGCCAGCTCACCTGGGACAGGGAGCTCCTACGAGCAGTACGTC. Translation: CASSPGTGSSYEQYV.

This chain uses TRBV5-4 with TRBJ2-3; no reliable D call. Germline CDR1 reads SGHNT; CDR2 reads YYREEE (reference sequence). The germline V and J ends were trimmed by 3 bases and 0 bases, with 5 bases remaining between them. The CDR3 consists of 13 residues. CDR3 protein: CASSSQSTDTQYF. The CDR3 DNA sequence: TGTGCCAGCAGCTCCCAAAGCACAGATACGCAGTATTTT.

V gene TRBV5-1 combines with J gene TRBJ1-6; possibly TRBD1 for D (5 bases). Deletions cut 4 bases from V and 4 bases from J, with 18 bases between. The germline CDR1 and CDR2 sequences are SGHRS and YFSETQ. CDR3 length equals 17 residues. The CDR3 bases are TGCGCCAGCAGCACCACAGGCTCCCTCACGTATAATTCACCCCTCCACTTT. This codes for CASSTTGSLTYNSPLHF.

This clone showed up just once. The V and J genes are TRBV6-5 and TRBJ1-2, with 7 bases lining up with TRBD1. Unmatched junction bases numbered 5, after V lost 6 bases and J lost 4 bases. The CDR3 is 13 amino acids. Germline CDR1 reads MNHEY; CDR2 reads SVGAGI. The CDR3 DNA reads TGTGCCAGCAGGGGCACAGGGGTCTATGGCTACACCTTC. Encoded protein: CASRGTGVYGYTF.

This chain links TRBV4-1 with TRBJ1-6; D is unclear. V lost 7 bases and J lost 0, with 13 bases in between. The CDR3 runs to 16 residues. Germline V gene data show CDR1 as MGHRA and CDR2 as YSYEKL. CDR3 residues: CASTPLSSSYNSPLHF. The DNA of the CDR3 is TGCGCCAGCACCCCTTTGTCGAGCTCCTATAATTCACCCCTCCACTTT.

The chain is built from TRBV7-9 and TRBJ1-2; a possible D gene is TRBD1 (5 bases). CDR3 length equals 17 residues. Between the trimmed V and J ends, which lost 5 bases and 4 bases, there was a span of 23 bases. Germline CDR1 SEHNR, CDR2 FQNEAQ (reference sequence). CDR3 loop: CASSQVAGAGPIYGYTF. DNA of the CDR3: TGTGCCAGCAGCCAAGTGGCGGGTGCGGGGCCGATCTATGGCTACACCTTC.

This clone appeared a single time. The gene calls are TRBV2 and TRBJ1-6; tentatively, D is TRBD1 (6 bases). Trimming removed 4 bases at V and 9 bases at J, with 13 bases between. CDR3 length: 14 residues. Germline V gene sequence: CDR1 SNHLY, CDR2 FYNNEI. The CDR3 sequence is CASSATGPISPLHF. CDR3 bases: TGTGCCAGCAGTGCGACAGGCCCGATTTCACCCCTCCACTTT.

The chain joins TRBV18 to TRBJ2-5; 8 positions match TRBD2. The CDR3 runs to 15 residues. Germline-derived CDR1 and CDR2 are KGHSH and LQKENI. After removal of 6 bases from V and 2 bases from J, the junction contained 8 bases not matched to a gene. CDR3 region: CASSRQASGQETQYF. DNA of the CDR3: TGTGCCAGCTCCCGACAGGCTAGCGGGCAAGAGACCCAGTACTTC. The full variable domain, with the rest looked up from reference TRBV18 and TRBJ2-5, is NAGVMQNPRHLVRRRGQEARLRCSPMKGHSHVYWYRQLPEEGLKFMVYLQKENIIDESGMPKERFSAEFPKEGPSILRIQQVVRGDSAAYFCASSRQASGQETQYFGPGTRLLVL.

This sequence joins TRBV6-5 and TRBJ2-7; D might be TRBD1 (6 bases). The V gene's germline CDR1 is MNHEY and CDR2 SVGAGI. The CDR3 extends over 15 amino acids. V lost 6 bases and J lost 1, with 16 bases in between. The CDR3 loop is CASRGRQVISYEQYF. CDR3 coding DNA: TGTGCCAGCAGGGGCAGACAGGTGATATCCTACGAGCAGTACTTC.